This record looks at one T cell receptor (beta chain) sequence and its context. Germline is not matched at one junction end, which may reflect a read error. As handled by the study authors: The assay estimated nucleated cells by amplifying reference gene primers. Some clones are missing from TCRdb's copy, which holds only in-frame ones; the method was immunoSEQ multiplex PCR. V, J and clone size reflect that table, while D and trimming were determined from the DNA. The sample has around 250,000 clones, about four fifths seen once; the top ten hold 3.4%. This CDR3 region has 15 residues. The germline CDR1 and CDR2 sequences are LGHNA and YSLEER. The data were taken from a study of blood T cell repertoires in COVID-19. For the study at large: Whether acute or convalescent, the COVID-19 samples came from the United States, Italy and Spain.

The chain joins TRBV4-3 to TRBJ2-7, with D possibly TRBD1 on 6 matching bases. The sequenced sample was peripheral blood. The sequence was obtained from a woman in her late teens or twenties with acute or convalescent COVID-19. CDR3: CASSQEGQTSDEQYF. The CDR3 DNA sequence: TGCGCCAGCAGCCAAGAAGGACAGACCTCCGACGAGCAGTACTTC.